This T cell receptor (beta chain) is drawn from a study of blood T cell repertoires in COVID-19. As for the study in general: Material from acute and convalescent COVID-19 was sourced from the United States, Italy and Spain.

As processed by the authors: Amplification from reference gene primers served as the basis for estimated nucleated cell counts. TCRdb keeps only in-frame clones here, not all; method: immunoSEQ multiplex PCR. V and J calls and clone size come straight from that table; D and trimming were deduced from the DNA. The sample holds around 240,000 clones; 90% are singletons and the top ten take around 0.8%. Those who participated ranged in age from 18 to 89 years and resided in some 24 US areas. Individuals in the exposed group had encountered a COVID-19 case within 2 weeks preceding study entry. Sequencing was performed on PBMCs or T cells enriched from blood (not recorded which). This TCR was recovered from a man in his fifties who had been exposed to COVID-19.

CDR3 DNA: TGTGCCAGCAGCGTATACAGGTCCGGGCCAAACAATGAGCAGTTCTTC. Translating it yields CASSVYRSGPNNEQFF. The chain recombines TRBV9 with TRBJ2-1; a weak D match, TRBD1 (5 bases). CDR1 SGDLS and CDR2 YYNGEE come from the germline V gene. The CDR3 runs to 16 residues. V lost 1 base, J lost 5 bases, and 16 bases lay in between.